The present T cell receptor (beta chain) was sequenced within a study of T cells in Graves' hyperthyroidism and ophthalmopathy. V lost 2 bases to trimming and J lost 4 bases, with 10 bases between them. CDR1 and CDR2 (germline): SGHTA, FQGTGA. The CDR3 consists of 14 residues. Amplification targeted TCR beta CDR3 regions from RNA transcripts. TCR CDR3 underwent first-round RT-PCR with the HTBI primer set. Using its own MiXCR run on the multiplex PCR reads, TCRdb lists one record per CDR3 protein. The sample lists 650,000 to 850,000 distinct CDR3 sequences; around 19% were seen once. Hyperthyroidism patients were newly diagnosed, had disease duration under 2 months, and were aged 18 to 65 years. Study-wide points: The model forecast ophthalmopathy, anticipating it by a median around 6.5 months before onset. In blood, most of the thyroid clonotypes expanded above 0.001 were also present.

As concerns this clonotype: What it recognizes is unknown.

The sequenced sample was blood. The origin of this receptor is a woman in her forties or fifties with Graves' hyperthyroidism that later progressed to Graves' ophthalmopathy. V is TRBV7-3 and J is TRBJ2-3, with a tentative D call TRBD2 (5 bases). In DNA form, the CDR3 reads TGTGCCAGCAGCTTAGGATTGGAGGCAGATACGCAGTATTTT. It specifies CASSLGLEADTQYF.